These 23 T cell receptor beta chains were all obtained from the same sample, sequenced in a study of cytomegalovirus exposure and HLA in healthy donors. Primers: 60 Vbeta forward and 13 Jbeta reverse. The method was immunoSEQ multiplex PCR; TCRdb's version includes in-frame clones alone and lacks a portion of them. Of 90,000 to 120,000 clones in the sample, approximately 80% were seen once. Sequenced: PBMCs. Every receptor here comes from a woman between 18 and 29 years old in good health and CMV-seropositive.

A single count supports this clone. The chain has TRBV2 and TRBJ2-3, with 7 bases aligning to TRBD2. Germline assignment: CDR1 SNHLY and CDR2 FYNNEI. Losses at the gene ends were 8 bases for V and 2 bases for J; bases not matched to a gene: 7. The CDR3 has 14 amino acids. The CDR3 nucleotides read TGTGCCAGCCTCGCGGGAGTGTACACAGATACGCAGTATTTT. Translating it yields CASLAGVYTDTQYF. Filled out from reference TRBV2 and TRBJ2-3, the complete variable domain reads EPEVTQTPSHQVTQMGQEVILRCVPISNHLYFYWYRQILGQKVEFLVSFYNNEISEKSEIFDDQFSVERPDGSNFTLKIRSTKLEDSAMYFCASLAGVYTDTQYFGPGTRLTVL.

The V call is TRBV7-9, the J call TRBJ2-6; 7 nucleotides agree with TRBD2. Germline CDR1 and CDR2: SEHNR and FQNEAQ (reference sequence). This CDR3 spans 17 amino acids. With 5 bases clipped from V and 1 base from J, the junction kept 8 bases outside the gene matches. CDR3 in amino acids: CASSPPAGTSGANVLTF. As DNA, the CDR3 is TGTGCCAGCAGCCCCCCAGCGGGAACATCTGGGGCCAACGTCCTGACTTTC.

The V call is TRBV6-1, the J call TRBJ1-1, with D unresolved. This CDR3 comprises 14 residues. V was cut by 0 bases and J by 1 base, with 6 bases left in between. CDR1 is MNHNS and CDR2 is SASEGT in the germline V gene. CDR3 DNA sequence: TGTGCCAGCAGTGAAGCGCTAGAGAACACTGAAGCTTTCTTT. This encodes CASSEALENTEAFF.

The chain joins TRBV6-5 to TRBJ1-1, with D possibly matching TRBD1 (5 bases). The CDR3 sequence is 13 residues long. V was trimmed by 5 bases and J by 7 bases, leaving 14 bases between them. From germline, CDR1 is MNHEY and CDR2 SVGAGI. CDR3 sequence (DNA): TGTGCCAGCAGTACCGGGGGTCGAGGTGAAGCTTTCTTT. Amino acids: CASSTGGRGEAFF.

The gene calls are TRBV12-2 and TRBJ2-6; the tabulated D call, TRBD2, remains unverified against the DNA. TRBV12-2 is a pseudogene locus. This CDR3 spans 15 amino acids. The CDR3 bases are TGTGCAAGTCGCTTGGCGGCTCAGGGGGCCAACGTCCTGACTTTC. Amino acids: CASRLAAQGANVLTF.

This chain uses TRBV10-2 with TRBJ2-7; tentative D call: TRBD2 (6 bases). The CDR3 length is 11 residues. The ends were cut back, 6 bases at V and 9 bases at J, with 12 bases in the middle. Germline CDR1 reads WSHSY; CDR2 reads SAAADI. The DNA for the CDR3 is TGCGCCAGCAGCGATAGGGGAGGGCAGTACTTC. Translated, it gives CASSDRGGQYF.

The chain employs TRBV6-5 and TRBJ2-5, with TRBD2 as a possible D gene (5 bases). V lost 2 bases and J 4 bases, leaving 17 bases between the germline ends. Germline V lookup: CDR1 MNHEY, CDR2 SVGAGI. This CDR3 has 16 residues. The CDR3 DNA reads as TGTGCCAGCAGTTACCTTAACGGAGGCCCCAGAGAGACCCAGTACTTC. Its translation: CASSYLNGGPRETQYF.

The chain combines TRBV4-1 with TRBJ2-7; possible D gene TRBD2, 5 bases. The V gene's germline CDR1 is MGHRA and CDR2 YSYEKL. V was cut by 2 bases and J by 7 bases, with 21 bases left in between. This CDR3 is built from 16 residues. Here the CDR3 reads CASSQPRRESEGEQYF. CDR3 DNA sequence: TGCGCCAGCAGCCAACCACGAAGGGAGTCCGAAGGGGAGCAGTACTTC.

The rearrangement links TRBV5-8 to TRBJ2-1; the D gene is possibly TRBD1 (5 bases). V dropped 7 bases and J dropped 1 base, with 12 bases sitting between them. The CDR3 sequence is 14 residues long. Germline CDR1 SGHTS, CDR2 YDEGEE. Written as DNA, the CDR3 is TGTGCCAGCGCAGTGGGGCCGTCCTACAATGAGCAGTTCTTC. Translated, it gives CASAVGPSYNEQFF.

The chain has TRBV29-1 and TRBJ2-7, with TRBD2 identical over 7 bases. CDR3 length: 11 residues. Germline assignment: CDR1 SQVTM and CDR2 ANQGSEA. With 4 bases clipped from V and 5 bases from J, the junction kept 2 bases outside the gene matches. This chain's CDR3 is CSVVRENEQYF. DNA of the CDR3: TGCAGCGTTGTGCGGGAGAACGAGCAGTACTTC.

The chain recombines TRBV6-1 with TRBJ1-6; the D gene is possibly TRBD1 (6 bases). The CDR3 has 17 amino acids. V was shortened by 2 bases and J by 0 bases, with 11 bases between the two germline ends. Per the germline V gene, CDR1 is MNHNS and CDR2 is SASEGT. CDR3 loop: CASSEHGQSSYNSPLHF. The CDR3 nucleotides are TGTGCCAGCAGTGAACATGGACAGAGCTCCTATAATTCACCCCTCCACTTT.

The CDR3 spells CASSQGPTGWNTEAFF. CDR3 in DNA: TGCGCCAGCAGCCAAGGACCAACAGGGTGGAACACTGAAGCTTTCTTT. The rearrangement joins TRBV4-1 to TRBJ1-1, with D tentatively TRBD1 (6 bases). In germline, CDR1 is MGHRA, CDR2 YSYEKL. Between the trimmed V and J ends, which lost 1 base and 1 base, there was a span of 13 bases. The CDR3 is 16 amino acids.

The CDR3 nucleotides read TGTGCCAGCAGCTTAGATATAACTAGCGGCACAGATACGCAGTATTTT. It encodes CASSLDITSGTDTQYF. The rearrangement joins TRBV7-6 to TRBJ2-3; TRBD2 agrees at 7 bases. J lost 1 base, V lost 1 base, and 5 bases had no gene match. CDR3 size: 16 residues. CDR1 and CDR2 from the germline V gene are SGHVS and FNYEAQ.

Note on this clone: With only one base between it and a far larger clone, this is likely a read error. The rearrangement joins TRBV28 to TRBJ2-7; tentative D call: TRBD2 (5 bases). Deletions cut 2 bases from V and 6 bases from J, with 8 bases between. The CDR3 totals 12 residues. Germline V CDR1 and CDR2: MDHEN, SYDVKM. The CDR3 DNA reads as TGTGCCAGCAGTTTAGGAGGAATCGAGCAGTACTTC. It is translated as CASSLGGIEQYF.

V is TRBV20-1 and J is TRBJ2-7, with D tentatively TRBD2 (6 bases). CDR1 is DFQATT, CDR2 SNEGSKA, per germline (reference sequence). The CDR3 is 10 amino acids. CDR3 in DNA: TGCAGGATGGGCGGGACTGGGCAGTACTTC. This sequence encodes CRMGGTGQYF.

This clone has only one observation. The V call is TRBV6-6, the J call TRBJ2-2, with D perhaps matching TRBD1 (5 bases). Trimming cost V 11 bases and J 1 base, with 14 bases left between them. CDR3 length: 14 amino acids. Germline CDR1 MNHNY, CDR2 SVGAGI (reference sequence). CDR3 loop: CAGKGSGNTGELFF. In DNA, the CDR3 is TGTGCCGGCAAGGGGTCTGGGAACACCGGGGAGCTGTTTTTT.

The V call is TRBV10-3, the J call TRBJ1-1; D possibly corresponds to TRBD1 (6 bases). Germline assignment: CDR1 ENHRY and CDR2 SYGVKD. The CDR3 spans 14 residues. Trimming took off 5 bases at V and 2 bases at J, with 12 bases between the two ends. The DNA of the CDR3 is TGTGCCATCAGTCAGGGACAAATTAACACTGAAGCTTTCTTT. Translation: CAISQGQINTEAFF.

This clone has just a few counts. In DNA form, the CDR3 reads TGTGCCAGCTCACCACGGGACAATACCTACGAGCAGTACTTC. Its protein product is CASSPRDNTYEQYF. The rearrangement links TRBV18 to TRBJ2-7; perhaps TRBD1 as D (6 bases). The germline V gene has CDR1 KGHSH and CDR2 LQKENI. The CDR3 sequence is 14 residues long. The V and J ends lost 1 base and 2 bases respectively, with 9 bases between them.

The rearrangement links TRBV5-1 to TRBJ2-7; D not resolved. CDR3 length equals 17 residues. V shed 3 bases and J shed 3 bases, with 22 bases lying between them. Per the germline V gene, CDR1 is SGHRS and CDR2 is YFSETQ. CDR3: CASSSGVGSNTFYEQYF. Written as DNA, the CDR3 is TGCGCCAGCAGCTCAGGTGTCGGCAGCAATACTTTCTACGAGCAGTACTTC. Full variable domain (rest looked up from reference TRBV5-1 and TRBJ2-7): KAGVTQTPRYLIKTRGQQVTLSCSPISGHRSVSWYQQTPGQGLQFLFEYFSETQRNKGNFPGRFSGRQFSNSRSEMNVSTLELGDSALYLCASSSGVGSNTFYEQYFGPGTRLTVT.

The chain is built from TRBV28 and TRBJ2-7; 9 bases are a match to TRBD1. Germline V lookup: CDR1 MDHEN, CDR2 SYDVKM. V shed 5 bases and J 4 bases; nucleotides not matched to a gene: 6. This CDR3 is built from 14 residues. CDR3 residues: CASSPWTGVYEQYF. The CDR3 region has the DNA TGTGCCAGCAGTCCGTGGACAGGGGTATACGAGCAGTACTTC.

The rearrangement joins TRBV13 to TRBJ1-1; D possibly corresponds to TRBD1 (6 bases). With 1 base removed from V and 0 bases from J, the gap between germline ends came to 12 bases. CDR1 is PRHDT and CDR2 is FYEKMQ in the germline V gene (reference sequence). This CDR3 region has 16 residues. CDR3 region: CASSLVPAGVNTEAFF. The CDR3 nucleotides are TGTGCCAGCAGCTTAGTCCCGGCAGGGGTGAACACTGAAGCTTTCTTT.

The chain has TRBV7-6 and TRBJ1-1; tentative D call: TRBD1 (6 bases). The ends were cut back, 0 bases at V and 2 bases at J, with 7 bases in the middle. Germline V CDR1 and CDR2: SGHVS, FNYEAQ. The CDR3 is 14 amino acids. CDR3 bases: TGTGCCAGCAGCTTAGCGGGACATAACACTGAAGCTTTCTTT. It specifies CASSLAGHNTEAFF.

The J gene is TRBJ2-5, the V gene TRBV7-9; D call uncertain. The germline gives CDR1 SEHNR, CDR2 FQNEAQ (reference sequence). This CDR3 has 13 amino acids. V was cut by 9 bases and J by 4 bases, with 15 bases left in between. The CDR3 DNA follows: TGTGCCAGTGGCGGCGGCCTTGGAGAGACCCAGTACTTC. Translation gives CASGGGLGETQYF.